The entry below gives a single TCR beta chain sequence along with its context. Its cognate antigen is unknown. Samples were taken several times over chemoradiotherapy. Germline values: CDR1 SGHVS, CDR2 FQNEAQ. V lost 1 base to trimming and J lost 1 base, with 8 bases between them. The CDR3 is 14 residues long. Method: immunoSEQ multiplex PCR; TCRdb's copy keeps in-frame clones and lacks some. The table shows 25,000 to 35,000 clones, with roughly nine tenths occurring only once. These data originate in a study of chemoradiotherapy in HPV16-positive cancers. General study points: In HPV16-positive patients, HPV-responsive T-cell expansion tracked better recurrence-free survival.

V is TRBV7-8 and J is TRBJ2-7; maybe TRBD1 (5 bases). Sequences were derived from blood, sampled from a patient who underwent chemoradiotherapy. This clonotype originated in a human donor with HPV-associated anogenital cancer. Here the CDR3 reads CASSLEGVSYEQYF. CDR3 DNA: TGTGCCAGCAGCTTAGAAGGGGTGTCCTACGAGCAGTACTTC.